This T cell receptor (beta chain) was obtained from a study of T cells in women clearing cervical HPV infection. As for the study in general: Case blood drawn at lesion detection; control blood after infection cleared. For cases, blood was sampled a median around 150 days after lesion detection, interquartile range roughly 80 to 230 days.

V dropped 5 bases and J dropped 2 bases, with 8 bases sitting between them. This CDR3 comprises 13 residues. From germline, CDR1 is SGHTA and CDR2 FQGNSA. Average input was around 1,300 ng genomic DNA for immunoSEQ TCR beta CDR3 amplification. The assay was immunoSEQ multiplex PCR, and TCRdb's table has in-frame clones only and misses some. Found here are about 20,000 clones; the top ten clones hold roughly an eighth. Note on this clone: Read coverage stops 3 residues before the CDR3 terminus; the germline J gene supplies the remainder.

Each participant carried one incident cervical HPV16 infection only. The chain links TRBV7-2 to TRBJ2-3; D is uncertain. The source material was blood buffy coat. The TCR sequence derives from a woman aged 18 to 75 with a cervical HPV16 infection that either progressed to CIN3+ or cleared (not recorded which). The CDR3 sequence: CASSRLVTDTQYF. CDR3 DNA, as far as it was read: TGTGCCAGCAGCCGACTCGTCACAGATACG.